This T cell receptor beta chain originates from a study of blood T cell repertoires in COVID-19. Study context: The samples span acute and convalescent COVID-19 from the United States, Italy and Spain. PBMCs, B-cell-depleted T cells, or T cells provided the cDNA or gDNA that made up the material.

This CDR3 is 16 amino acids long. Per the study methods: Counts of nucleated cells, estimated from reference gene primer amplification, were obtained. The method was immunoSEQ multiplex PCR; TCRdb's version includes in-frame clones alone and lacks a portion of them. The DNA was the basis for D and trimming; V, J and clone size are from that table. The top ten hold approximately 1% of the sample, which has around 300,000 clones, 88% seen once. Participant reports of clinical history set cohort assignment. Material for sequencing was PBMCs or T cells enriched from blood (not recorded which). The chain combines TRBV21-1 with TRBJ1-4. TRBV21-1 is listed as a pseudogene. The clonotype comes from a woman aged 25-40 years who had recovered from COVID-19. CDR3 sequence: CASSKARGSTNEKLFF. Here the CDR3 DNA reads TGTGCCAGCAGCAAAGCTCGGGGATCGACTAATGAAAAACTGTTTTTT.